This T cell receptor beta chain was profiled in a study of prognosis after radiotherapy for stage I lung cancer. Study context: Enrolled patients had stage I non-small cell lung cancer and entered the cohort between 2018 and 2019.

Assessment by CT and PET/CT found all patients node-negative, and none had prior chemotherapy, radiotherapy or other malignancies. This clonotype has at least ten counts. The authors amplified TCR beta CDR3 from genomic DNA using two-round multiplex PCR. Each TRBV and TRBJ gene had its own primer in the first PCR round. Via MiXCR, TCRdb re-called the multiplex PCR reads, giving one row per CDR3 protein. The table has around 30,000 distinct CDR3 sequences, around 35% seen once. The CDR3 covers 14 residues. J was trimmed by 4 bases and V by 3 bases; bases with no gene match: 6. Per the germline V gene, CDR1 is SGHRS and CDR2 is YFSETQ.

The source material was PBMCs, sampled before or after stereotactic body radiation therapy (not recorded which). The source is a donor aged 50 or older with non-small cell lung cancer. The chain joins TRBV5-1 to TRBJ1-1; TRBD1 agrees at 7 bases. This CDR3 is CASSSRDRSTEAFF. CDR3 in DNA: TGCGCCAGCAGCTCACGGGACAGAAGCACTGAAGCTTTCTTT.